This T cell receptor (beta chain) was observed in a study of cytomegalovirus exposure and HLA in healthy donors. Whole-study findings and limits: For most TCR sequences rarity was the rule, although some public TCRs occurred in many donors. When a later analysis compared HLA-associated TCR beta chains with equally common others, the HLA-associated chains turned out to be more clonally expanded and to have lower generation probabilities. In an earlier analysis, about 87% or about 30%: the productive usage of most TCR beta V segments. A link between a missense DCLRE1C variant and TCR beta V- and J-gene trimming emerged from a later analysis.

The primer mix had 60 Vbeta and 13 Jbeta primers. Assay: immunoSEQ multiplex PCR; the TCRdb copy retains only in-frame clones and omits some. The sample has 80,000 or so clones, about three quarters seen once. In its sample, this clone was seen a few times. Its target is unknown. The trim removed 0 bases at V and 9 bases at J, leaving 12 bases unmatched. There are 17 residues in the CDR3. The germline gives CDR1 SGHAT, CDR2 FQNNGV. This TCR came from a man between 50 and 59 years old in good health and CMV-seropositive. Specimen: PBMCs. The chain carries TRBV11-2 and TRBJ2-3; 10 positions match TRBD2. The CDR3 region is CASSLEPSGRVWRTQYF. The CDR3 nucleotides read TGTGCCAGCAGCTTAGAACCTAGCGGGAGAGTATGGAGGACGCAGTATTTT. Full variable domain (remainder filled in from reference TRBV11-2 and TRBJ2-3): EAGVAQSPRYKIIEKRQSVAFWCNPISGHATLYWYQQILGQGPKLLIQFQNNGVVDDSQLPKDRFSAERLKGVDSTLKIQPAKLEDSAVYLCASSLEPSGRVWRTQYFGPGTRLTVL.